The entry that follows covers one TCR beta chain sequence. The data are from a study of blood T cell repertoires in COVID-19. Across the whole study: Material from acute and convalescent COVID-19 was sourced from the United States, Italy and Spain.

The data were produced by immunoSEQ multiplex PCR, yet TCRdb's version contains in-frame clones alone and is incomplete. The sample has 300,000 or so clones; around nine tenths are singletons. CDR3 length: 15 amino acids. Trimming removed 5 bases from V and 3 bases from J, with 14 bases in between. Germline assignment: CDR1 MNHEY and CDR2 SVGAGI. Sequenced input: PBMCs or T cells enriched from blood (not recorded which). The chain couples TRBV6-5 to TRBJ2-1, with TRBD2 as a possible D gene (5 bases). The receptor was derived from a woman aged 25-40 years who had recovered from COVID-19. CDR3 bases: TGTGCCAGCAGTCCCGGACTCATTCTCTACAATGAGCAGTTCTTC. Translation gives CASSPGLILYNEQFF.